This TCR beta chain was retrieved from a study of post-analysis software for immune sequencing data. Study-level points and caveats: TRBV5-6, TRBV5-1 and TRBV20-1 were among a few TRBV segments more frequent in patients than controls.

There are 17 residues in the CDR3. The ends were cut back, 0 bases at V and 0 bases at J, with 13 bases in the middle. Germline CDR1 and CDR2: MNHNY and SVGAGI (reference sequence). Built from TCR beta cDNA, the libraries had unique molecular identifiers in them. TCRdb independently ran MiXCR on the PCR reads; one entry per CDR3 protein. The sample has roughly 540,000 distinct CDR3 sequences; under 40% are singletons. This clonotype was detected a few times. What it recognizes is unknown. This TCR was sampled from a girl under 18 with multiple sclerosis. The V and J genes are TRBV6-6 and TRBJ2-3; perhaps TRBD1 as D (7 bases). Sequencing was carried out using blood. The CDR3 coding sequence is TGTGCCAGCAGTTACTCGTCAGGGGGAGGTAGCACAGATACGCAGTATTTT. Protein sequence: CASSYSSGGGSTDTQYF.